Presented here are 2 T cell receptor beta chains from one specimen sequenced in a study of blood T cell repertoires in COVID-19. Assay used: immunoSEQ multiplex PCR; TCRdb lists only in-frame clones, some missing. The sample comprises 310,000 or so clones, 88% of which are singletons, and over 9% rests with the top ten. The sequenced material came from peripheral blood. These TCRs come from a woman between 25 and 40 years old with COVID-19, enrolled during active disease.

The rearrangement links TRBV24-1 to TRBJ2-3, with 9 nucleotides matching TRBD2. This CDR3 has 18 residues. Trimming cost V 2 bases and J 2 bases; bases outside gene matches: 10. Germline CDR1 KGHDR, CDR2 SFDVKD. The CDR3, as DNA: TGTGCCACCAGTGATTCTGGGGTAGCGGGAGCGGACACAGATACGCAGTATTTT. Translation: CATSDSGVAGADTDTQYF.

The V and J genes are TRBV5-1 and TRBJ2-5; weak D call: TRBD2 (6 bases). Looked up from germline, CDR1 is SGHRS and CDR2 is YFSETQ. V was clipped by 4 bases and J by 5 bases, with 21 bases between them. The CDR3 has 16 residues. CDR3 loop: CASSKNRATRGETQYF. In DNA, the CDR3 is TGCGCCAGCAGCAAAAACCGGGCTACCCGGGGGGAGACCCAGTACTTC.